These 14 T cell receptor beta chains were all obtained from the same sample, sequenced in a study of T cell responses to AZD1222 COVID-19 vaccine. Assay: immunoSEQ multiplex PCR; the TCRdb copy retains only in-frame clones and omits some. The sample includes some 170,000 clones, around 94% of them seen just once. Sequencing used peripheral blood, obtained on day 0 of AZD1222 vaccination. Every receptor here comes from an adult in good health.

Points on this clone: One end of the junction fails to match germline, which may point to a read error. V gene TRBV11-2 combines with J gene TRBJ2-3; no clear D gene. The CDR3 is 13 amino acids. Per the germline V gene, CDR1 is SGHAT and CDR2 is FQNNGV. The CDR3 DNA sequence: TGTGCCAGCAGCCTAGAAGCGATGAATACGCAGTATTTT. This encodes CASSLEAMNTQYF.

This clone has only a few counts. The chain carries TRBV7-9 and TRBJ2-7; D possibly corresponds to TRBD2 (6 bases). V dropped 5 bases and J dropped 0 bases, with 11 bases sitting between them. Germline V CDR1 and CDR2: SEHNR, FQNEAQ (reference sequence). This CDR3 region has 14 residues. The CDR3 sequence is CASSKGGLSYEQYF. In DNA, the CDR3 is TGTGCCAGCAGCAAGGGAGGTCTCTCCTACGAGCAGTACTTC.

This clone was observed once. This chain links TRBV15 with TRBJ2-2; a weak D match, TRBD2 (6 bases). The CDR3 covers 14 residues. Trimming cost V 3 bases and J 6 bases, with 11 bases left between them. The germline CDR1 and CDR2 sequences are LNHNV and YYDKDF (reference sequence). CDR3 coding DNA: TGTGCCACCAGCAGGGAACGGAGGGCCGGGGAGCTGTTTTTT. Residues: CATSRERRAGELFF. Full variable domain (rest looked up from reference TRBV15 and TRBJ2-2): DAMVIQNPRYQVTQFGKPVTLSCSQTLNHNVMYWYQQKSSQAPKLLFHYYDKDFNNEADTPDNFQSRRPNTSFCFLDIRSPGLGDTAMYLCATSRERRAGELFFGEGSRLTVL.

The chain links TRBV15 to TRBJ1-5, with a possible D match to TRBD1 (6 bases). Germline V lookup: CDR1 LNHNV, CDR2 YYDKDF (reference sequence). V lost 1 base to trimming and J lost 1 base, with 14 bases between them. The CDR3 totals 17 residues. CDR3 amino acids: CATSRATGAGSNQPQHF. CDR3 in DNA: TGTGCCACCAGCAGAGCCACGGGGGCAGGGAGCAATCAGCCCCAGCATTTT.

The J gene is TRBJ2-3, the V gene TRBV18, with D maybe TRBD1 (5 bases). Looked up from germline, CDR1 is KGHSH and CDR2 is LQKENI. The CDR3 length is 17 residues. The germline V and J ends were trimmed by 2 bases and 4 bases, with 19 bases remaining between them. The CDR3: CASSPIYKGATSDTQYF. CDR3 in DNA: TGTGCCAGCTCACCAATCTACAAAGGGGCCACCTCAGATACGCAGTATTTT.

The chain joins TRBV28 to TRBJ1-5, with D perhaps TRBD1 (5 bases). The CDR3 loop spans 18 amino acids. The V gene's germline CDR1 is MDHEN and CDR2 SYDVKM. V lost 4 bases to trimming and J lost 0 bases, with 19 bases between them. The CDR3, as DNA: TGTGCCAGCAGTTCCCGTGGGGCAGGACTTAATAGCAATCAGCCCCAGCATTTT. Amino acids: CASSSRGAGLNSNQPQHF.

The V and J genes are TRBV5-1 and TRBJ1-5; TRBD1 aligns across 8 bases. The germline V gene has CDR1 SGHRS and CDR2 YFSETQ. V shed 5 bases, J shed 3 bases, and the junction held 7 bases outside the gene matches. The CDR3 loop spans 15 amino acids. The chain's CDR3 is CASRTGTGINQPQHF. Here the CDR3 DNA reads TGCGCCAGCAGAACCGGGACAGGAATCAATCAGCCCCAGCATTTT.

CDR3: CAWSDTGTSGSDTQYF. The CDR3 coding sequence is TGTGCCTGGAGCGATACCGGGACTAGCGGTTCAGATACGCAGTATTTT. The chain has TRBV30 and TRBJ2-3; 11 bases match TRBD2. The CDR3 sequence is 16 residues long. CDR1 is GTSNPN, CDR2 SVGIG, per germline (reference sequence). The J segment lost 4 bases and the V segment lost 3 bases, leaving 9 bases of the junction unmatched.

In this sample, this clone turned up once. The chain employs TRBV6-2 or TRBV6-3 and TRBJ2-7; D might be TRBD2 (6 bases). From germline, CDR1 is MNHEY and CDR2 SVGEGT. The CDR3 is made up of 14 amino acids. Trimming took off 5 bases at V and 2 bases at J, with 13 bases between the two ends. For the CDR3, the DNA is TGTGCCAGCAGTAGGGCGGGAAGAACCTACGAGCAGTACTTC. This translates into CASSRAGRTYEQYF.

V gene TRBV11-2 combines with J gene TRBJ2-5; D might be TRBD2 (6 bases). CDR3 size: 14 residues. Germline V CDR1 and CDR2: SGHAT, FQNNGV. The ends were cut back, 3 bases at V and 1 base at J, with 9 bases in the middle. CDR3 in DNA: TGTGCCAGCAGCTTGGCGGGAAGCCAAGAGACCCAGTACTTC. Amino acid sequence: CASSLAGSQETQYF.

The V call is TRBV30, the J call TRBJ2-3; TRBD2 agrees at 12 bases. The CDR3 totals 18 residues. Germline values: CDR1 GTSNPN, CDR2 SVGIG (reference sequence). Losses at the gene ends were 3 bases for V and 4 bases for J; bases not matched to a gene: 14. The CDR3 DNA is TGTGCCTGGAGCTATAGGACTAGCGGGACAATAAACTCAGATACGCAGTATTTT. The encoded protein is CAWSYRTSGTINSDTQYF.

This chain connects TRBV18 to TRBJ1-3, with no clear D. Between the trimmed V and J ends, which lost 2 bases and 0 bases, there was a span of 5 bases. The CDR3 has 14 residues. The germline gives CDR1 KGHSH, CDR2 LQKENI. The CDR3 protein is CASSPEVSGNTIYF. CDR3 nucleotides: TGTGCCAGCTCACCAGAGGTCTCTGGAAACACCATATATTTT.

The CDR3 bases are TGTGCCAGCAGAGCCGGACAGGCTTACACCATATATTTT. Its protein is CASRAGQAYTIYF. This chain joins TRBV2 and TRBJ1-3, with 7 positions matching TRBD1. The CDR3 spans 13 residues. Germline trimming cut 6 bases from V and 8 bases from J; bases unmatched to any gene: 7. Germline V gene sequence: CDR1 SNHLY, CDR2 FYNNEI.

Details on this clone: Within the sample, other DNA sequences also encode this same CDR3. CDR3 sequence: CASSIGVSGNTIYF. The CDR3 nucleotides are TGTGCCAGTAGTATTGGGGTCTCTGGAAACACCATATATTTT. The V and J genes are TRBV19 and TRBJ1-3; D is uncertain. CDR3 length: 14 residues. Germline lookup yields CDR1 LNHDA and CDR2 SQIVND (reference sequence). Trimming pared 3 bases from V and 0 bases from J, leaving 6 bases between.